This TCR beta chain was captured by sequencing in a study of beta chain features in type 1 diabetes. Findings of the study overall: Across patients, naive, central memory and Treg TCRB repertoires exhibited apparently greater similarity than was observed across healthy donors. Patients with type 1 diabetes carried fewer insertions and had more deletions at their VDJ junctions.

CD4+ naive, central memory, regulatory and stem cell-like memory cells were sorted via CD45RO/CCR7/CD25/CD127/CD95/CD27. Reverse transcription of all isolated RNA meant that expressed TCRB transcripts were sequenced. Here immunoSEQ multiplex PCR was the method, and the copy in TCRdb shows in-frame clones only, minus some. The sample includes hundreds of thousands of clones, around a sixth seen only once; the top ten take about 0.02%. This clone was seen only a few times. Antigen: not known. CDR1 and CDR2 from the germline V gene are MDHEN and SYDVKM. J was trimmed by 6 bases and V by 9 bases; bases with no gene match: 9. The CDR3 totals 14 residues.

The TCR sequence derives from a woman aged 18-29 years in good health. This chain joins TRBV28 and TRBJ2-1; 9 positions agree with TRBD2. The sequencing input was naive CD4+ T cells from blood. This CDR3 is CASYPGLAVNEQFF. The CDR3 coding sequence is TGTGCCAGTTATCCGGGACTAGCCGTCAATGAGCAGTTCTTC.